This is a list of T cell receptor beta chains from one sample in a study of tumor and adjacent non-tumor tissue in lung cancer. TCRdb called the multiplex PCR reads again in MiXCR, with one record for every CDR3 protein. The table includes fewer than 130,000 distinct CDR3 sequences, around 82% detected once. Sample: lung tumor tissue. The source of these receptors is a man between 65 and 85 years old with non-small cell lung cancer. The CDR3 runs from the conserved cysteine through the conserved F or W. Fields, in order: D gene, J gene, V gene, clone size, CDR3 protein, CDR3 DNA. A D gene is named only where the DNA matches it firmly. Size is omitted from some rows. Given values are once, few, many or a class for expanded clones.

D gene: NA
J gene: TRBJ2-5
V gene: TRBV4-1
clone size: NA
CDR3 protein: CAGSQRWGQETQYF
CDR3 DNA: TGTGCCGGCAGCCAACGGTGGGGACAAGAGACCCAGTACTTC

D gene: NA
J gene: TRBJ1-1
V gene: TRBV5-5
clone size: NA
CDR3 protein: CTSSFIRDVGTEAFF
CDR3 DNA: TGTACCAGCAGCTTCATCAGGGATGTGGGGACTGAAGCTTTCTTT

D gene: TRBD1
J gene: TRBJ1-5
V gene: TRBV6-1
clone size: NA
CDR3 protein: CASSEETGVIQPQHF
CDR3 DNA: TGTGCCAGCAGTGAAGAGACAGGGGTCATTCAGCCCCAGCATTTT

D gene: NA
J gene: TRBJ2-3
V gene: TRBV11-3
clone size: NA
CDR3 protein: CASTRREVITDTHYF
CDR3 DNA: TGTGCCAGCACCCGTCGGGAAGTAATCACAGATACGCACTATTTC

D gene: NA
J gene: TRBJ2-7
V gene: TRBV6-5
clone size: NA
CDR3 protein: CAVGRRLASSYEQYF
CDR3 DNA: TGTGCCGTCGGAAGGAGATTAGCAAGTTCTTATGAGCAGTACTTC

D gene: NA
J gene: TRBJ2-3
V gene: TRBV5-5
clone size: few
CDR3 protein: CASSLVQPSTDTQDF
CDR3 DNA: TGTGCCAGCAGCTTGGTACAGCCTAGCACAGATACGCAGGATTTT

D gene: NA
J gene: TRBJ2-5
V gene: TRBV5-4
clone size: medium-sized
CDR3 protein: CASSLGGEETQYF
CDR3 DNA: TGTGCCAGCAGCTTGGGGGGGGAAGAGACCCAGTACTTC

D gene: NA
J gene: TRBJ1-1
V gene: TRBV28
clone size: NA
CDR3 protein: CASSRRQRVRTEAVF
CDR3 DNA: TGTGCCAGCAGCCGTCGACAGAGAGTACGGACTGAAGCTGTCTTT

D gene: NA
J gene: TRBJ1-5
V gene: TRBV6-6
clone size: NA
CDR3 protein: CASKPSNQPQHF
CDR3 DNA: TGTGCCAGCAAACCGAGCAATCAACCCCAGCATTTT

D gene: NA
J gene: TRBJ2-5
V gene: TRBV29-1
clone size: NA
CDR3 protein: CSVADTFQETQYF
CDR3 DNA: TGCAGCGTGGCCGACACGTTTCAAGAGACCCAGTACTTT

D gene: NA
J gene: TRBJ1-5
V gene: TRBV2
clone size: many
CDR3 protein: CASSEQGNQPQHF
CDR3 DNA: TGTGCCAGCAGTGAACAGGGCAATCAGCCCCAGCATTTT

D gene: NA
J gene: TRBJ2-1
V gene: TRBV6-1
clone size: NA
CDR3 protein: CASNGGFYDNEQFF
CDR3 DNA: TGTGCCAGCAATGGGGGATTTTATGACAATGAGCAGTTCTTC

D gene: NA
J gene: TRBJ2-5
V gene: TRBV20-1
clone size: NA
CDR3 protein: CSAREEYQGETQYF
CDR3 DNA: TGCAGTGCTAGAGAAGAATACCAGGGAGAGACCCAGTACTTC

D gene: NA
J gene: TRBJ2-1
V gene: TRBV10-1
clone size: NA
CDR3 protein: CASSPGGSNNKQFF
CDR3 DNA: TGCGCCAGCAGTCCGGGGGGCTCCAACAATAAGCAGTTCTTC

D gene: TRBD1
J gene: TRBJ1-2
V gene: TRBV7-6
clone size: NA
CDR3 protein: CASSINPGQNYGYTF
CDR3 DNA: TGTGCTAGCAGCATCAACCCGGGACAGAACTATGGCTACACCTTC

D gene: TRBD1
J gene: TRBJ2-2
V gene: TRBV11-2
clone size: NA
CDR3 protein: CASSLVSTGVVGELSF
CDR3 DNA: TGTGCCAGCAGCTTAGTGAGCACAGGGGTTGTCGGGGAGTTGTCTTTT

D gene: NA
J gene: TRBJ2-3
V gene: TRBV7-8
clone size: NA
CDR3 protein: CASMHTGTLTSNTQYF
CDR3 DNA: TGTGCCAGCATGCATACCGGGACACTCACGTCGAATACGCAGTACTTT

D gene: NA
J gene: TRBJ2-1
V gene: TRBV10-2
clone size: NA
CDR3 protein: CAIGFPGPSSHEQFF
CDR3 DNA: TGCGCCATCGGGTTCCCGGGACCCTCTTCTCATGAGCAGTTCTTC

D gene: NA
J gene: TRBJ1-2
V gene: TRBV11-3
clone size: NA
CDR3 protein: CVSSPRRSCGHTF
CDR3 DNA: TGTGTCAGCAGCCCGCGACGGAGCTGTGGCCACACCTTC

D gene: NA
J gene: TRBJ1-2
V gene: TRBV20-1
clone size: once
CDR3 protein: CSADRAYYGYTF
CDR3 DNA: TGCAGTGCCGACAGAGCTTACTATGGCTACACCTTC

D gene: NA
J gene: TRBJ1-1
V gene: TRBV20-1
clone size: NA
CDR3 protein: CSARDGEIGDSNTETFF
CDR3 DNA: TGCAGTGCTAGAGATGGCGAGATAGGGGACTCGAACACTGAAACTTTCTTT

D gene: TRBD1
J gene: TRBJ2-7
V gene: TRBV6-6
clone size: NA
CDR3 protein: CASSYTSLTGILEQYF
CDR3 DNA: TGCGCCAGCAGTTACACTTCGTTGACAGGGATCCTCGAGCAGTACTTC

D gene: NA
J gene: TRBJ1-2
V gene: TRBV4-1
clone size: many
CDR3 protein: CASSQVRGIYGYTF
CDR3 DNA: TGCGCCAGCAGCCAAGTGAGGGGAATCTATGGCTACACCTTC

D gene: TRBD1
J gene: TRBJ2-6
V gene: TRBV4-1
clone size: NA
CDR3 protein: CASSQDVSGTGSGANVPTF
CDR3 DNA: TGCGCCAGCAGCCAAGATGTTTCCGGGACAGGCTCTGGGGCCAACGTCCCGACTTTT

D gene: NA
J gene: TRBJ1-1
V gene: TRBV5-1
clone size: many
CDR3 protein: CASSWGGGRTEAFF
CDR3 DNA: TGCGCCAGCAGCTGGGGAGGGGGGCGAACTGAAGCTTTCTTT

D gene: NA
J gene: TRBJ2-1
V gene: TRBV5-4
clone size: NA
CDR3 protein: CPSSLLLGADYYNEQFF
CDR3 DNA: TGTCCCAGCAGCTTGCTCCTTGGGGCAGACTACTACAATGAGCAGTTCTTC

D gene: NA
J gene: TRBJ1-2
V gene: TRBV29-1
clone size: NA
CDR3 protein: CSVVPYQSLGEDGFTF
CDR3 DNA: TGCAGCGTTGTACCCTATCAATCCTTGGGAGAAGATGGCTTCACCTTC

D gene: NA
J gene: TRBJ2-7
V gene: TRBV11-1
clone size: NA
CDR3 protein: CASSLEASSYEQYF
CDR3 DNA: TGTGCCAGCAGCTTAGAAGCTTCCTCCTACGAGCAGTACTTC

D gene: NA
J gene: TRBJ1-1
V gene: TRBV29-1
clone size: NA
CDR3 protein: CSVGWEGYIDAFF
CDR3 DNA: TGCAGCGTTGGCTGGGAAGGGTACATTGACGCTTTCTTT

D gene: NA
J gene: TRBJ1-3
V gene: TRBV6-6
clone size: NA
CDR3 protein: CASSLVGTAKSGNTIYF
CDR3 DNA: TGTGCCAGTAGTTTGGTTGGGACGGCCAAATCTGGAAACACCATATATTTT

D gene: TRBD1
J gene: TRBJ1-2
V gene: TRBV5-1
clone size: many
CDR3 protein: CASSLDPTGDGYTF
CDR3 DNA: TGCGCCAGCAGCTTGGACCCGACAGGGGATGGCTACACCTTC

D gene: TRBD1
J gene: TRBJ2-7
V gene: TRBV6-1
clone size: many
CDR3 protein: CASRGDRAVTYEQYF
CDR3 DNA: TGTGCCAGCAGGGGGGACAGGGCTGTCACCTACGAGCAGTACTTC

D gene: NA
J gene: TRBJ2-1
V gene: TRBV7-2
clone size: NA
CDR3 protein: CASSLDCLYNEQFF
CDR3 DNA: TGTGCCAGCAGCTTAGATTGTCTCTACAATGAGCAGTTCTTC

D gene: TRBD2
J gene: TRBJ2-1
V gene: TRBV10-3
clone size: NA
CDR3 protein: CIIKVQGTSGETNEQFF
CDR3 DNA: TGTATCATCAAAGTACAGGGAACTAGCGGGGAAACCAATGAGCAGTTCTTC

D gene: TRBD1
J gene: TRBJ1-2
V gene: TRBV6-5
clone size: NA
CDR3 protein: CASSRMRSGTGGGYIF
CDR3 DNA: TGTGCTAGCAGTAGGATGCGGAGCGGGACAGGTGGAGGCTACATCTTC

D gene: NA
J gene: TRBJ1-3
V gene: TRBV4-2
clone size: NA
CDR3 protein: CASSQPVSGDIIYF
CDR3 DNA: TGTGCCAGCAGCCAACCAGTTTCTGGAGACATCATATATTTT

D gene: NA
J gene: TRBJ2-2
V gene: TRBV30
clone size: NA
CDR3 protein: CARSGSNTWELFF
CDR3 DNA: TGTGCCAGGTCCGGGAGCAACACCTGGGAGCTGTTTTTT

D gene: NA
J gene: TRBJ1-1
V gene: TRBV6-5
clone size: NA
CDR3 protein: CAGRTGIGLVTEAFF
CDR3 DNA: TGTGCCGGTAGGACCGGGATAGGGTTGGTCACTGAAGCTTTCTTT

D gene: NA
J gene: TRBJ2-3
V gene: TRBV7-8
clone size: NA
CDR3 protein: CASSLGLGQVLNQSQYF
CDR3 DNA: TGTGCCAGCAGCTTGGGGCTCGGGCAGGTTCTGAATCAGTCCCAGTATTTT

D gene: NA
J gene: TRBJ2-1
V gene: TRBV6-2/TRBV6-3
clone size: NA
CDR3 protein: CASSPGVGNTNERFF
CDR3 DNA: TGTGCCAGCAGTCCGGGAGTAGGAAATACCAATGAGCGGTTCTTC

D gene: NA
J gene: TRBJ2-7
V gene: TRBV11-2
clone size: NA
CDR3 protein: CANSQWTGREQYF
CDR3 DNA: TGTGCCAATAGCCAATGGACCGGGCGCGAGCAGTACTTC

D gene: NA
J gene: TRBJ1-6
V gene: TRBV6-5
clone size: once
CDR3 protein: CASSYSDNKNSPLNF
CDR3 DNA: TGTGCCAGCAGTTATTCCGACAATAAAAATTCACCCCTCAACTTT

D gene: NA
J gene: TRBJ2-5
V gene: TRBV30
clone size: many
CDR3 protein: CAWSAVGETQYF
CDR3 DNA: TGTGCCTGGAGTGCTGTCGGAGAGACCCAGTACTTC